This TCR beta chain came from a study of Ad26.COV2.S vaccination and SARS-CoV-2 variants. Study-level background: In the study, Ad26.COV2.S was injected intramuscularly once, or twice 56 days apart.

This CDR3 is 15 amino acids long. Germline V CDR1 and CDR2: SGHTA, FQGNSA. Trimming removed 3 bases from V and 2 bases from J, with 12 bases in between. This clone was recorded only once. This sample's treatment: around 19 received Ad26.COV2.S at low or high dose, single or two shots; five or six received placebo; per-sample allocation not given. At day 63 after the first vaccine or placebo injection, samples were drawn. An Ad26 vector carrying the Wuhan-strain SARS-CoV-2 spike served as the vaccine. Clones were read by immunoSEQ multiplex PCR, and TCRdb kept only the in-frame ones, dropping some. Of 250,000 or so clones in the sample, roughly 89% were seen once.

J is TRBJ2-3 and V is TRBV7-2, with D hard to call. Sequenced material: peripheral blood, taken in a trial of Ad26.COV2.S vaccine versus placebo. The source of this sequence is a person aged 18-60 years who received the Ad26.COV2.S COVID-19 vaccine or a placebo. The CDR3 DNA reads TGTGCCAGCAGCTTTAGAAACGGCTACACAGATACGCAGTATTTT. Encoded protein: CASSFRNGYTDTQYF.